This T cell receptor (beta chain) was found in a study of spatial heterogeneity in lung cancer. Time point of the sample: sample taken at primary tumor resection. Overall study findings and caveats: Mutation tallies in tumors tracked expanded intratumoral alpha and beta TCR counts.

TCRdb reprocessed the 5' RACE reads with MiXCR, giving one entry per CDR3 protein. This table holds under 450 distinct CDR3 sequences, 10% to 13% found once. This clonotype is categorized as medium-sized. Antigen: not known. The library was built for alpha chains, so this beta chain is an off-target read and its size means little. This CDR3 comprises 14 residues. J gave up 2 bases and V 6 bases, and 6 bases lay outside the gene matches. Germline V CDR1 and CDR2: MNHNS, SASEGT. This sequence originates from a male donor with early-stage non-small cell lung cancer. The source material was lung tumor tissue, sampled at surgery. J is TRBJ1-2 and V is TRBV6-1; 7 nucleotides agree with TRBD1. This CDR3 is CASRRRGLNYGYTF. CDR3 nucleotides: TGTGCCAGCAGGAGGAGGGGGCTCAACTATGGCTACACCTTC.